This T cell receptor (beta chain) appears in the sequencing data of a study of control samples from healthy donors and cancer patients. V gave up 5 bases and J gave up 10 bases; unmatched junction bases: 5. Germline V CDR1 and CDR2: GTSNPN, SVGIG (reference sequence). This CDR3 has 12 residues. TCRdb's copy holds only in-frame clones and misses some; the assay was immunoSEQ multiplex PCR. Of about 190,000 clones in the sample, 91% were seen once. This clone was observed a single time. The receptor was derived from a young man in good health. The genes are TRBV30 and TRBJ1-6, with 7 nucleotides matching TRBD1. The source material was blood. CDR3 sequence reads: CAWGTGESPLHF. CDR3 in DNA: TGTGCCTGGGGAACAGGGGAATCACCCCTCCACTTT. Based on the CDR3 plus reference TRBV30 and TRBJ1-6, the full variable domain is SQTIHQWPATLVQPVGSPLSLECTVEGTSNPNLYWYRQAAGRGLQLLFYSVGIGQISSEVPQNLSASRPQDRQFILSSKKLLLSDSGFYLCAWGTGESPLHFGNGTRLTVT.